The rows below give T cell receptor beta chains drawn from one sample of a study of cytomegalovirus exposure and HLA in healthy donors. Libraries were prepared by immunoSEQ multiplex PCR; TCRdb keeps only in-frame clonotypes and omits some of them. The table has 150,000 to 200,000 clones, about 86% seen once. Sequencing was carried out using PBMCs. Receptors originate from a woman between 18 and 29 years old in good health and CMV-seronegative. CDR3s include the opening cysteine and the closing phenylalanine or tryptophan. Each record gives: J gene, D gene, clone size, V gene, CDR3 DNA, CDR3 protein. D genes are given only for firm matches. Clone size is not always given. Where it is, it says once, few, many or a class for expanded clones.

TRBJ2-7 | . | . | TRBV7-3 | TGTGCCAGCAGCTTAGGGGGCGCGCCCGGCGACCCCTACGAGCAGTACTTC | CASSLGGAPGDPYEQYF
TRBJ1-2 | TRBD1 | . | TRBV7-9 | TGTGCCAGCAGCACAGGGGAGCGTGGCTACACCTTC | CASSTGERGYTF
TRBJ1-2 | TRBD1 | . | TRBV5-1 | TGCGCCAGCAGCATCGGACAGGAGGCTAACTATGGCTACACCTTC | CASSIGQEANYGYTF
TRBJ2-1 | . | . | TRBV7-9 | TGTGCCAGCAGCTTAGCGGGACCAAGGAGCGGGTTGGGTGAGCAGTTCTTC | CASSLAGPRSGLGEQFF
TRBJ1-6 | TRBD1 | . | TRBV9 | TGTGCCAGCAGCGTAGTTCCTACAGGGGATTCACCCCTCCACTTT | CASSVVPTGDSPLHF
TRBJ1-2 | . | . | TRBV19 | TGTGCCAGTAGTCCGCCCGGGTCGCACTATGGCTACACCTTC | CASSPPGSHYGYTF
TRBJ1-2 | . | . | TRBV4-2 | TGTGCCAGCAGCCCCAGGGCAGGGATTGTAGGTAACTATGGCTACACCTTC | CASSPRAGIVGNYGYTF
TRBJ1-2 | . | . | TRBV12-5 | TGTGCTAGTGGTTTGGGAGGGAGCTATGGCTACACCTTC | CASGLGGSYGYTF
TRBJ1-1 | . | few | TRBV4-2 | TGTGCCAGCACAACCGGAACGGGGGATGAAGCTTTCTTT | CASTTGTGDEAFF
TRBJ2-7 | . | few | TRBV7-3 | TGTGCCAGCAGTTCGCAAGCGGGTAAAGCCTACGAGCAGTACTTC | CASSSQAGKAYEQYF
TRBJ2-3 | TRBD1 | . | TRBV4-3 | TGCGCCAGCAGCCAAGGCGATGGGACAGGGGCCGATACGCAGTATTTT | CASSQGDGTGADTQYF
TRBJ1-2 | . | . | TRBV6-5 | TGTGCCAGCAGTTACTCGATTACGGCAGGGGATGGCTACACCTTC | CASSYSITAGDGYTF
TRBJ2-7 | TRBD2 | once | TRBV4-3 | TGCGCCAGCAGCCGAATAACTAGCGGGAGATACTACGAGCAGTACTTC | CASSRITSGRYYEQYF
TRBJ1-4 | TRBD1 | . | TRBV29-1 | TGCAGCGTTGGACAGGGCGGTGAAAAACTGTTTTTT | CSVGQGGEKLFF
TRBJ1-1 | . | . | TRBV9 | TGTGCCAGCAGCCAGCTGGAAAGGGAGGTCACTGAAGCTTTCTTT | CASSQLEREVTEAFF
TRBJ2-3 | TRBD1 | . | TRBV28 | TGTGCCAGCAGTTTGATCAATGACAGGGGGCCCACAGATACGCAGTATTTT | CASSLINDRGPTDTQYF
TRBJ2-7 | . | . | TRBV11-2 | TGTGCCAGCAGCTTAGATTCGAAGCGTTTTGGCCCCAGGGGCGAGCAGTACTTC | CASSLDSKRFGPRGEQYF
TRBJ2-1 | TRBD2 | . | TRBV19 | TGTGCCAGTAGTATTTCTAGCGGGAACTACAATGAGCAGTTCTTC | CASSISSGNYNEQFF
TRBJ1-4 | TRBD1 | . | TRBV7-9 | TGTGCCAGCAGCCCCGCCCAACAGGGGAGTAAGGAAAAACTGTTTTTT | CASSPAQQGSKEKLFF
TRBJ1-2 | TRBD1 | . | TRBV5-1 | TGCGCCAGCAGCTTGGAGGGGGCTTTCCCCTATGGCTACACCTTC | CASSLEGAFPYGYTF
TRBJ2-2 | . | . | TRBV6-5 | TGTGCCAGCAGTTACGGAGGGGTGGACACCGGGGAGCTGTTTTTT | CASSYGGVDTGELFF
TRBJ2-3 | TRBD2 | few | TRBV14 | TGTGCCAGCAGCCAAGGACTAGCCCGCTCTTCTGCGCAGTATTTT | CASSQGLARSSAQYF
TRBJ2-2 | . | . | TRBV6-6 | TGTGCCAGCCCCTTAAAGGAGGCCGCGAACACCGGGGAGCTGTTTTTT | CASPLKEAANTGELFF
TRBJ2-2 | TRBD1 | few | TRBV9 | TGTGCCAGCAGCGTTGGGACAGGGGGCGACACCGGGGAGCTGTTTTTT | CASSVGTGGDTGELFF
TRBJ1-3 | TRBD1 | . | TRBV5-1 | TGCGCCAGCAGCTTAAGGACAGGGGGTGGAAACACCATATATTTT | CASSLRTGGGNTIYF
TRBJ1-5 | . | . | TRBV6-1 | TGTGCCAGCAGTGATATGGGTAGCTTAAATCAGCCCCAGCATTTT | CASSDMGSLNQPQHF
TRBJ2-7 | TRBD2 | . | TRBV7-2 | TGTGCCAGCAGCGTCTTCGGGACTAGGGTGTCCTTC | CASSVFGTRVSF
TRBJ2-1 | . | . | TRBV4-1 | TGCGCCAGCAGCCAAGATCGAGGAGGGAGATCCTACAATGAGCAGTTCTTC | CASSQDRGGRSYNEQFF
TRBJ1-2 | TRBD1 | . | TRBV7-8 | TGTGCCAGCAGCTGGGGGACAGGGGGCAGGGATGGCTACACCTTC | CASSWGTGGRDGYTF